The entry that follows covers one TCR beta chain sequence. Its antigen is undetermined. TCRdb's table, derived via immunoSEQ multiplex PCR, lists solely in-frame clones and lacks some. The repertoire holds around 11,000 clones, with more than 60% as singletons. Germline V gives CDR1 MDHEN, CDR2 SYDVKM. This CDR3 has 11 residues. Trimming stripped 3 bases from V and 6 bases from J, with 2 bases between. The sample is drawn from a study of OX40 agonist ivuxolimab in advanced cancers. Findings and limits, study-wide: Blood T cells, both CD4+ and CD8+, expanded clonally by week 6 at 0.1 to 3.0 mg/kg. Antigen specificity remained undetermined for the expanded peripheral T cells. Mean expanded clone counts were higher in CD8+ than CD4+ T cells.

The chain couples TRBV28 to TRBJ2-2; D remains unclear. The source was CD4+ or CD8+ T cells sorted from blood, collected in a trial of the OX40 agonist ivuxolimab. The clonotype originates from an adult with an advanced solid tumor such as melanoma, head and neck, liver or kidney cancer. The CDR3 bases are TGTGCCAGCAGTTTTCCCGGGGAGCTGTTTTTT. Encoded protein: CASSFPGELFF. Together with reference TRBV28 and TRBJ2-2, the CDR3 gives the full variable domain: DVKVTQSSRYLVKRTGEKVFLECVQDMDHENMFWYRQDPGLGLRLIYFSYDVKMKEKGDIPEGYSVSREKKERFSLILESASTNQTSMYLCASSFPGELFFGEGSRLTVL.